The 8 T cell receptor beta chains below all came from one sample that was sequenced in a study of cytomegalovirus exposure and HLA in healthy donors. Primers for the PCR totalled 60 Vbeta and 13 Jbeta. Assay: immunoSEQ multiplex PCR; the TCRdb copy retains only in-frame clones and omits some. The repertoire holds tens of thousands of clones, roughly nine tenths seen once, with about 12% in the top ten. Material: PBMCs. These receptors all come from a woman aged 25-40 years in good health and CMV-seropositive.

This rearrangement joins TRBV7-6 to TRBJ2-7; 8 bases agree with TRBD1. This CDR3 has 16 residues. Germline V CDR1 and CDR2: SGHVS, FNYEAQ. V shed 1 base and J 5 bases; nucleotides not matched to a gene: 10. CDR3 sequence (DNA): TGTGCCAGCAGCTTAGATATGACAGGGGTGGATCACGAGCAGTACTTC. This sequence encodes CASSLDMTGVDHEQYF.

The chain links TRBV4-1 to TRBJ2-1, with no clear D. V gave up 4 bases and J gave up 9 bases, with 16 bases separating them. This CDR3 has 14 residues. From germline, CDR1 is MGHRA and CDR2 YSYEKL. CDR3: CASSPLQALPEQFF. The CDR3 DNA reads as TGCGCCAGCAGCCCCCTCCAGGCTCTCCCTGAGCAGTTCTTC.

This clone showed up just a few times. The V and J genes are TRBV11-2 and TRBJ1-2, with D perhaps TRBD1 (6 bases). CDR1 is SGHAT, CDR2 FQNNGV, per germline. The CDR3 extends over 15 amino acids. Trimming pared 5 bases from V and 13 bases from J, leaving 26 bases between. CDR3 nucleotides: TGTGCCAGCAGCATAGGGCAGGGGACGGGTCATAGGAGCACCTTC. It translates to CASSIGQGTGHRSTF.

This clone is a singleton in its sample. The chain employs TRBV7-6 and TRBJ1-6; 9 bases are a match to TRBD1. The CDR3 is 15 residues long. The germline V gene has CDR1 SGHVS and CDR2 FNYEAQ. Losses at the gene ends were 3 bases for V and 5 bases for J; bases not matched to a gene: 2. In DNA form, the CDR3 reads TGTGCCAGCAGCTTCGGGACAGGGCATAATTCACCCCTCCACTTT. Its protein product is CASSFGTGHNSPLHF.

Judged by abundance, this clone is medium-sized. The rearrangement links TRBV6-5 to TRBJ2-7, with TRBD2 identical over 7 bases. The junction had 4 bases not matched to a gene; V was cut back by 2 bases and J by 0 bases. Germline CDR1 MNHEY, CDR2 SVGAGI. CDR3 length: 15 amino acids. The CDR3 DNA follows: TGTGCCAGCAGTTACCGGCGGGGGAGCTCCTACGAGCAGTACTTC. Amino acid sequence: CASSYRRGSSYEQYF.

The chain couples TRBV14 to TRBJ2-7, with D maybe TRBD2 (5 bases). Germline V gene sequence: CDR1 SGHDN, CDR2 FVKESK. Trimming took off 0 bases at V and 7 bases at J, with 10 bases between the two ends. This CDR3 region has 13 residues. This CDR3 is CASSQDYRTEQYF. For the CDR3, the DNA is TGTGCCAGCAGCCAAGATTATCGGACTGAGCAGTACTTC.

The chain recombines TRBV19 with TRBJ2-1, with TRBD2 as a possible D gene (6 bases). The CDR3 contains 16 residues. Germline CDR1 is LNHDA and CDR2 is SQIVND (reference sequence). Trimming took off 5 bases at V and 10 bases at J, with 24 bases between the two ends. CDR3 residues: CASSFSGRTSVGEQFF. The CDR3 DNA reads as TGTGCCAGTAGTTTTAGCGGCAGAACGAGTGTAGGAGAGCAGTTCTTC.

The rearrangement joins TRBV18 to TRBJ2-3, with 7 bases lining up with TRBD2. Germline CDR1 KGHSH, CDR2 LQKENI. The CDR3 consists of 16 residues. J gave up 0 bases and V 2 bases, and 5 bases lay outside the gene matches. The CDR3 DNA follows: TGTGCCAGCTCACCAGGGCGGGAGCTAAGCACAGATACGCAGTATTTT. Amino acids: CASSPGRELSTDTQYF.